A selection of T cell receptor beta chains follows, all from one sample in a study of CD8 T cells in Susac syndrome. In TCRdb, the immunoSEQ multiplex PCR reads were re-called with MiXCR into one record per CDR3 protein. Of around 170,000 distinct CDR3 sequences listed, under 97% are singletons. The specimen sequenced was CD4+ T cells from PBMCs. These receptors were collected from a human donor with Susac syndrome. CDR3s include the opening cysteine and the closing phenylalanine or tryptophan. Each record gives: V gene, D gene, J gene, CDR3 protein. The D gene is left open where the match is weak.

>TRBV2|.|TRBJ2-3
CASSEGGPPDTQYF
>TRBV12-3/TRBV12-4|.|TRBJ1-1
CASSLEGLNTEAFF
>TRBV2|.|TRBJ2-5
CAKETDPGETQYF
>TRBV5-1|TRBD2|TRBJ2-7
CASSLEGTSGASSYEQYF
>TRBV29-1|.|TRBJ1-5
CNFLRELRSDQPQHF
>TRBV18|.|TRBJ1-1
CASSHEVDTEAFF
>TRBV2|.|TRBJ2-7
CASSEGRQAYEQYF
>TRBV18|.|TRBJ1-2
CASSPPAIENYGYTF
>TRBV19|.|TRBJ2-5
CASSINYQETQYF
>TRBV2|.|TRBJ2-7
CAGWGSTYEQYF
>TRBV30|.|TRBJ1-2
CAWSRGQGGGYTF
>TRBV29-1|TRBD1|TRBJ1-1
CSVDLGTGNTEAFF
>TRBV4-2|.|TRBJ1-5
CASSQDSGDQPQHF
>TRBV6-2/TRBV6-3|.|TRBJ1-5
CASSRRGGNQPQHF
>TRBV9|.|TRBJ2-1
CASSVNDGALNEQFF
>TRBV20-1|TRBD2|TRBJ2-5
CSAFSGGQETQYF
>TRBV7-2|TRBD1|TRBJ1-2
CASSLARDSYGYTF
>TRBV6-5|.|TRBJ2-7
CASRFPGTPKEDF
>TRBV6-2/TRBV6-3|TRBD1|TRBJ2-7
CASSGAGTAYYEQYF
>TRBV12-3/TRBV12-4|TRBD1|TRBJ1-1
CASTRTGGTEAFF
>TRBV6-4|.|TRBJ2-2
CASSKQGYDGELFF
>TRBV20-1|.|TRBJ2-5
CSARDQRGSGETQYF
>TRBV15|.|TRBJ2-7
CAIQSGTPPYEQYF
>TRBV29-1|.|TRBJ2-1
CSVARSTSPYNEQFF
>TRBV10-3|TRBD1|TRBJ1-4
CRTGEREKLFF
>TRBV5-4|.|TRBJ2-1
CASSLAFQGEQFF
>TRBV29-1|TRBD1|TRBJ1-1
CSRDRVNTEAFF
>TRBV30|TRBD1|TRBJ1-1
CAWTGDRGWNTEAFF
>TRBV12-3/TRBV12-4|.|TRBJ2-3
CASSFLGQGTDTQYF
>TRBV12-3/TRBV12-4|TRBD2|TRBJ2-3
CASGSGLTDTQYF
>TRBV14|.|TRBJ2-2
CASSQERSTGELFF
>TRBV18|.|TRBJ2-7
CASSPDIDYEQYF
>TRBV2|.|TRBJ1-2
CASIERPRTAGYTF
>TRBV2|.|TRBJ2-3
CASGFPGGASTDTQYF
>TRBV2|.|TRBJ2-7
CASSVSVSLAYEQYF
>TRBV4-2|TRBD1|TRBJ2-1
CASSQVWDRGTNEQFF
>TRBV27|.|TRBJ2-5
CASSLTIGETQYF
>TRBV4-2|.|TRBJ1-1
CASSQLEGITEAFF
>TRBV29-1|.|TRBJ1-5
CSVAGYNQPQHF